The sequence of this TCR beta chain was determined in a study of cytomegalovirus exposure and HLA in healthy donors. Overall study findings and caveats: Donors belonging to an Asian-associated ancestry cluster reportedly showed fewer N-insertions in productive TCRs than the roughly 670-donor mean, according to what a later analysis found. From TCR beta sequences, most subjects' HLA-A and HLA-B alleles were reportedly predicted accurately. Later analysis demonstrated an association between a missense DCLRE1C variant and TCR beta V- and J-gene trimming. Accounts indicate the classifier identified cytomegalovirus status with strong specificity and sensitivity.

In regard to this clone: Antigen specificity is unknown.

The PCR made use of 60 Vbeta and 13 Jbeta primers. Some clones are missing from TCRdb's copy, which holds only in-frame ones; the method was immunoSEQ multiplex PCR. The sample records more than 80,000 clones, roughly 63% being singletons. This sequence originates from a man aged 45 to 65 in good health and CMV-seronegative. Input material: PBMCs.

The CDR3 DNA follows: TGTGCCAGCAGCTTATTCCTAGCTCCCTACAATGAGCAGTTCTTC. This encodes CASSLFLAPYNEQFF. The chain uses TRBV7-3 and TRBJ2-1, with D maybe TRBD2 (5 bases). The germline CDR1 and CDR2 sequences are SGHTA and FQGTGA. The CDR3 spans 15 residues. V lost 2 bases to trimming and J lost 2 bases, with 10 bases between them.